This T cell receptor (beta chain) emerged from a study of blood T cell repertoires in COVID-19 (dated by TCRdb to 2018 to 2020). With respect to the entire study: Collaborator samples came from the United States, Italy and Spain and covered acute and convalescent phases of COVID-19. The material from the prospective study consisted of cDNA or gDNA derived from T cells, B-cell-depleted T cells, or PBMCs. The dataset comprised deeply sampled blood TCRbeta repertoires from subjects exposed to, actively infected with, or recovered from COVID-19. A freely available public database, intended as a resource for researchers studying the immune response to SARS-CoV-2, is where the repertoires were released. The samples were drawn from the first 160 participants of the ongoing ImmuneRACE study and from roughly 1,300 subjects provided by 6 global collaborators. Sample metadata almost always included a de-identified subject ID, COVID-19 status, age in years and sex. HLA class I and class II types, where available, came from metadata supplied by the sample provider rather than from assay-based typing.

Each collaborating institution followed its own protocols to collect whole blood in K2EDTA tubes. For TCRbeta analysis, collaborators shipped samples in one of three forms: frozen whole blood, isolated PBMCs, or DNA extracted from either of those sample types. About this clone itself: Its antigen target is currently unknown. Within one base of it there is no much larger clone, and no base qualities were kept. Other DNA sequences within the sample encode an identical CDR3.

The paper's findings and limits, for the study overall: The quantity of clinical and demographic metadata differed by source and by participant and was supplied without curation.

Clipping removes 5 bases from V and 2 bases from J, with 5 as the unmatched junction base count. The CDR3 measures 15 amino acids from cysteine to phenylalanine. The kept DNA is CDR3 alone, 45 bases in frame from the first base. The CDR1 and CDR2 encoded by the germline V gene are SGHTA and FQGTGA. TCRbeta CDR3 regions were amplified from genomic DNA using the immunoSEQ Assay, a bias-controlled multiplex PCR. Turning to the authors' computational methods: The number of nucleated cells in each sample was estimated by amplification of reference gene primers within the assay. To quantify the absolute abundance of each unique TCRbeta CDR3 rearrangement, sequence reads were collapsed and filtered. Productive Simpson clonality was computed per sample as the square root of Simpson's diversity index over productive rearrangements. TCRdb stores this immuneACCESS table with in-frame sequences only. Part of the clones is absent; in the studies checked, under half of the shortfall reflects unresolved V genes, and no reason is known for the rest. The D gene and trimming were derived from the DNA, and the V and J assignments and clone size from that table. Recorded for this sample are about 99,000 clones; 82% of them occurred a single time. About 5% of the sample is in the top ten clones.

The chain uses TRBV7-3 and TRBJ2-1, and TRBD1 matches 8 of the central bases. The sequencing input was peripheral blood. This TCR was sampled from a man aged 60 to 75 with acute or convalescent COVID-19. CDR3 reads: CASSPDRGTYNEQFF. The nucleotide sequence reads TGTGCCAGCAGCCCCGACAGGGGCACCTACAATGAGCAGTTCTTC.